Listed here are 5 T cell receptor beta chains from one sample, sequenced in a study of cytomegalovirus exposure and HLA in healthy donors (TCRdb year 2017). Libraries were built with the immunoSEQ multiplex PCR assay. For the multiplex PCR, a mixture combining 60 forward primers for TCR Vbeta segments and 13 reverse primers for TCR Jbeta segments was used. Imported from immuneACCESS, the table was reduced by TCRdb to in-frame sequences with V and J called. These copies leave out some clones; in studies compared against another copy, an unresolved V gene accounts for under half, and the cause of the remainder is not known. This sample comprises about 170,000 clones, 75% to 85% of them detected only once. The ten top clones hold less than 1% of the sample. Sequencing was carried out using PBMCs. The receptors here all came from a girl aged 2 to 10 in good health and CMV-seropositive.

The chain joins TRBV30 to TRBJ1-5; TRBD1 might be the D (5 bases). Germline CDR1 reads GTSNPN; CDR2 reads SVGIG (reference sequence). V dropped 2 bases and J dropped 5 bases, with 19 bases sitting between them. CDR3 size: 16 residues. The CDR3: CAWSSSRVWTDQPQHF. In DNA, the CDR3 is TGTGCCTGGAGTTCAAGCAGGGTCTGGACGGATCAGCCCCAGCATTTT.

V usage is TRBV7-6 and J usage is TRBJ2-5; tentative D call: TRBD2 (5 bases). Trimming pared 1 base from V and 5 bases from J, leaving 26 bases between. Germline values: CDR1 SGHVS, CDR2 FNYEAQ. This CDR3 comprises 19 residues. The CDR3 region is CASSLVVPYSREDWETQYF. CDR3 nucleotide sequence: TGTGCCAGCAGCTTAGTGGTTCCCTACTCTCGGGAAGATTGGGAGACCCAGTACTTC.

A few counts support this clone. The V call is TRBV7-3, the J call TRBJ2-1; 7 nucleotides agree with TRBD2. The CDR3 loop spans 16 amino acids. Trimming took 5 bases from V and 9 from J; bases not matched to a gene: 16. Germline assignment: CDR1 SGHTA and CDR2 FQGTGA. The CDR3 bases are TGTGCCAGCAGCCCGCAGTCTACCGGACTAGTTTTTGAGCAGTTCTTC. This translates into CASSPQSTGLVFEQFF.

The V gene is TRBV5-1, the J gene TRBJ2-7, with a possible D match to TRBD1 (6 bases). This CDR3 region has 18 residues. The germline CDR1 and CDR2 sequences are SGHRS and YFSETQ. The V gene lost 1 base and the J gene lost 3 bases, with 23 bases spanning the gap. The CDR3 nucleotides read TGCGCCAGCAGCTTGCGGGCTGGAGATGGGGGCCTAGGCTACGAGCAGTACTTC. This sequence encodes CASSLRAGDGGLGYEQYF. Full variable domain (outside the CDR3, taken from reference TRBV5-1 and TRBJ2-7): KAGVTQTPRYLIKTRGQQVTLSCSPISGHRSVSWYQQTPGQGLQFLFEYFSETQRNKGNFPGRFSGRQFSNSRSEMNVSTLELGDSALYLCASSLRAGDGGLGYEQYFGPGTRLTVT.

CDR3 sequence: CASSEIQSTEQYF. DNA of the CDR3: TGCGCCAGCAGTGAAATCCAATCCACAGAGCAGTACTTC. This chain links TRBV10-1 with TRBJ2-7; unclear D gene. Germline V lookup: CDR1 WNHNN, CDR2 SYGVQD (reference sequence). This CDR3 contains 13 residues. Trimming cost V 3 bases and J 7 bases, with 13 bases left between them.